One and the same sample provided the 21 T cell receptor beta chains below, sequenced in a study of technical replicates of blood from a few donors. Here immunoSEQ multiplex PCR was the method, and the copy in TCRdb shows in-frame clones only, minus some. There are about 66,000 clones in the sample; over 75% occur only once, and under 6% lies in the top ten. What was sequenced was PBMCs. These receptor sequences come from a human donor in good health. Some clones in this sample may be carry-over from other donors' samples.

This sequence joins TRBV10-3 and TRBJ2-3; 10 bases are a match to TRBD2. The ends lost 6 bases at V and 7 bases at J; junction bases unmatched: 7. CDR3 size: 14 residues. Germline V gene lookup returns CDR1 ENHRY and CDR2 SYGVKD. For the CDR3, the DNA is TGTGCCATCAGGACTAGCGGGTACGGGAATACGCAGTATTTT. This encodes CAIRTSGYGNTQYF.

The chain joins TRBV7-6 to TRBJ2-7; perhaps TRBD1 as D (5 bases). Trimming took 5 bases from V and 0 from J, leaving 11 bases between them. The CDR3 is 14 amino acids. The germline V gene has CDR1 SGHVS and CDR2 FNYEAQ. The CDR3 DNA is TGTGCCAGCAGCAGCCGACAGTACTCCTACGAGCAGTACTTC. It encodes CASSSRQYSYEQYF.

The gene calls are TRBV5-1 and TRBJ2-7, with 8 positions matching TRBD2. The germline V gene has CDR1 SGHRS and CDR2 YFSETQ. This CDR3 spans 18 amino acids. Trimming cost V 0 bases and J 2 bases; bases outside gene matches: 13. The CDR3, as DNA: TGCGCCAGCAGCTTGGACTTCATATCGGGGGGGAGGACCTACGAGCAGTACTTC. It yields the protein CASSLDFISGGRTYEQYF.

The rearrangement joins TRBV7-9 to TRBJ2-3; 11 bases match TRBD2. The junction had 5 bases not matched to a gene; V was cut back by 2 bases and J by 4 bases. Germline CDR1 SEHNR, CDR2 FQNEAQ (reference sequence). The CDR3 runs to 16 residues. CDR3 protein: CASSLTLAGAADTQYF. In DNA, the CDR3 is TGTGCCAGCAGCTTAACACTAGCGGGAGCTGCAGATACGCAGTATTTT.

The chain joins TRBV7-6 to TRBJ1-1; D not resolved. The CDR3 contains 13 residues. With 7 bases removed from V and 6 bases from J, the gap between germline ends came to 15 bases. The germline CDR1 and CDR2 sequences are SGHVS and FNYEAQ. CDR3 region: CASTHDSNAEAFF. The CDR3 DNA follows: TGTGCCAGCACCCATGACTCGAATGCTGAAGCTTTCTTT.

This chain joins TRBV4-1 and TRBJ2-7, with TRBD1 matching 9 bases. The CDR3 totals 15 residues. Germline lookup yields CDR1 MGHRA and CDR2 YSYEKL. Germline trimming cut 1 base from V and 5 bases from J; bases unmatched to any gene: 6. This CDR3 reads CASSQVYGTGNEQYF. CDR3 DNA: TGCGCCAGCAGCCAAGTGTACGGGACAGGGAACGAGCAGTACTTC.

This chain links TRBV2 with TRBJ2-2, with 7 bases matching TRBD2. The V gene end was trimmed by 6 bases and the J gene end by 0 bases; junction bases not matched to a gene: 4. The CDR3 length is 15 residues. Per germline, CDR1 SNHLY and CDR2 FYNNEI. The CDR3 protein is CASRRTRSNTGELFF. CDR3 bases: TGTGCCAGCAGAAGGACTAGGTCGAACACCGGGGAGCTGTTTTTT.

J is TRBJ2-1 and V is TRBV5-1; TRBD2 agrees at 7 bases. The CDR3 loop spans 16 amino acids. Trimming took 0 bases from V and 0 from J; bases not matched to a gene: 3. CDR1 and CDR2 (germline): SGHRS, YFSETQ. The CDR3: CASSLVSGSSYNEQFF. Here the CDR3 DNA reads TGCGCCAGCAGCTTGGTTAGCGGGTCCTCCTACAATGAGCAGTTCTTC.

To note about this clone: Compared with germline, one end of the junction differs, possibly owing to a read error. V gene TRBV5-4 combines with J gene TRBJ2-1, with TRBD1 as a possible D gene (7 bases). The germline gives CDR1 SGHNT, CDR2 YYREEE (reference sequence). The CDR3 loop spans 13 amino acids. CDR3 residues: CASSSGETGLVLF. CDR3 sequence (DNA): TGTGCCAGCAGCTCGGGAGAGACAGGGTTGGTGCTCTTC.

This rearrangement joins TRBV11-2 to TRBJ2-7, with D maybe TRBD2 (5 bases). CDR1 is SGHAT, CDR2 FQNNGV, per germline. The CDR3 runs to 11 residues. V lost 5 bases and J 7 bases, leaving 9 bases between the germline ends. For the CDR3, the DNA is TGTGCCAGCAGCACTAGAAGAGAGCAGTACTTC. It yields the protein CASSTRREQYF.

This chain uses TRBV18 with TRBJ2-7, with 11 bases lining up with TRBD1. This CDR3 is 14 amino acids long. Unmatched junction bases numbered 4, after V lost 6 bases and J lost 3 bases. CDR1 and CDR2 (germline): KGHSH, LQKENI. CDR3: CASSPGTGGYEQYF. CDR3 nucleotides: TGTGCCAGCTCCCCCGGGACAGGGGGCTACGAGCAGTACTTC.

The chain couples TRBV7-8 to TRBJ2-1; TRBD1 agrees at 8 bases. The CDR3 sequence is 18 residues long. Per the germline V gene, CDR1 is SGHVS and CDR2 is FQNEAQ. V was clipped by 1 base and J by 2 bases; unmatched bases: 10. The CDR3 loop reads CASSLGQGADYTYNEQFF. CDR3 coding DNA: TGTGCCAGCAGCTTAGGTCAGGGGGCGGATTACACCTACAATGAGCAGTTCTTC.

V is TRBV27 and J is TRBJ2-7, with a possible D match to TRBD2 (6 bases). Germline CDR1 and CDR2: MNHEY and SMNVEV (reference sequence). Trimming removed 10 bases at V and 0 bases at J, with 10 bases between. The CDR3 loop spans 12 amino acids. For the CDR3, the DNA is TGTGCCACGGGACTGAGCTCCTACGAGCAGTACTTC. Translation: CATGLSSYEQYF.

The chain recombines TRBV7-8 with TRBJ1-6, with 10 bases fitting TRBD1. The CDR3 consists of 13 residues. After removal of 5 bases from V and 14 bases from J, the junction contained 6 bases not matched to a gene. CDR1 is SGHVS and CDR2 is FQNEAQ in the germline V gene. CDR3 nucleotides: TGTGCCAGCAGCAAAGGACAGGGGGAGACCCTCCACTTT. Residues: CASSKGQGETLHF.

The chain couples TRBV9 to TRBJ2-1; 10 nucleotides match TRBD1. Trimming cost V 2 bases and J 2 bases; bases outside gene matches: 4. Germline CDR1 reads SGDLS; CDR2 reads YYNGEE. The CDR3 spans 16 residues. The CDR3 here is CASSVTGTGAYNEQFF. In nucleotides, the CDR3 is TGTGCCAGCAGCGTCACCGGGACAGGGGCCTACAATGAGCAGTTCTTC.

This clone has only one observation. This rearrangement joins TRBV7-2 to TRBJ1-3; D gene uncertain. V lost 5 bases and J lost 4, with 12 bases in between. CDR3 length: 14 residues. Germline V gene lookup returns CDR1 SGHTA and CDR2 FQGNSA. This CDR3 reads CASSPSNRGNTIYF. The CDR3 DNA sequence: TGTGCCAGCAGCCCTTCGAATAGAGGAAACACCATATATTTT.

The chain is built from TRBV5-4 and TRBJ2-3; possibly TRBD1 for D (6 bases). Germline-derived CDR1 and CDR2 are SGHNT and YYREEE (reference sequence). This CDR3 region has 14 residues. V was trimmed by 0 bases and J by 4 bases, leaving 9 bases between them. This CDR3 reads CASSLAQGPDTQYF. CDR3 sequence (DNA): TGTGCCAGCAGCTTGGCCCAGGGGCCAGATACGCAGTATTTT.

This clone was seen a single time. The rearrangement joins TRBV6-5 to TRBJ2-7, with 8 bases fitting TRBD2. There are 14 residues in the CDR3. Per the germline V gene, CDR1 is MNHEY and CDR2 is SVGAGI. The V segment lost 5 bases and the J segment 1 base; nucleotides outside the gene matches: 4. As DNA, the CDR3 is TGTGCCAGCAGTAGCGGGGGAGTTTCCTACGAGCAGTACTTC. Protein sequence: CASSSGGVSYEQYF.

The rearrangement joins TRBV5-1 to TRBJ1-2; unclear D gene. CDR1 is SGHRS, CDR2 YFSETQ, per germline. This CDR3 contains 14 residues. V was cut by 0 bases and J by 7 bases, with 13 bases left in between. CDR3 DNA: TGCGCCAGCAGCTTGGCTGAGACCAGAGGTGGCTACACCTTC. This translates into CASSLAETRGGYTF.

The rearrangement joins TRBV15 to TRBJ2-5, with 10 nucleotides matching TRBD1. The V and J ends lost 5 bases and 0 bases, in that order; junction bases with no gene match: 3. Germline loops: CDR1 LNHNV, CDR2 YYDKDF (reference sequence). CDR3 length: 15 amino acids. DNA of the CDR3: TGTGCCACCAGCCCGACAGGGGGCCACCAAGAGACCCAGTACTTC. Encoded protein: CATSPTGGHQETQYF.

This chain joins TRBV27 and TRBJ2-1, with 8 nucleotides matching TRBD2. Germline V gives CDR1 MNHEY, CDR2 SMNVEV (reference sequence). V trimming: 3 bases; J trimming: 5 bases; junction bases outside the gene matches: 12. This CDR3 contains 17 residues. CDR3 loop: CASSFSSGGRLNNEQFF. For the CDR3, the DNA is TGTGCCAGCAGTTTCTCTTCTGGCGGGAGGTTAAACAATGAGCAGTTCTTC.